These 18 T cell receptor beta chains share one sample of origin, sequenced in a study of spatial heterogeneity in lung cancer. TCRdb reprocessed the 5' RACE reads with MiXCR, giving one entry per CDR3 protein. This table holds fewer than 6,000 distinct CDR3 sequences, over 10% found once. Points from the study as a whole: Tumoral mutation counts were tracked by counts of expanded intratumoral alpha and beta TCRs.

The time point denotes: sample taken at primary tumor resection. Antigens for these TCRs are unknown. Here the sequenced sample was lung tumor tissue, taken at surgery. Receptor source: a female donor with early-stage non-small cell lung cancer.

By share, this clonotype ranks as medium-sized (0.01 to 0.1%). This chain uses TRBV12-3 or TRBV12-4 with TRBJ2-1; the match to TRBD2 covers 8 bases. The CDR3 is 15 residues long. Trimming at V came to 5 bases and at J to 4 bases, leaving 7 bases not matched to a gene. As DNA, the CDR3 is TGTGCCAGCAGTCGGAGCGGGAGTAAATACAATGAGCAGTTCTTC. This codes for CASSRSGSKYNEQFF.

This clonotype was counted ten times or more. The chain is built from TRBV19 and TRBJ2-3, with D perhaps being TRBD1 or TRBD2 (5 bases each). Trimming took off 7 bases at V and 10 bases at J, with 21 bases between the two ends. The CDR3 sequence is 14 residues long. Per the germline V gene, CDR1 is LNHDA and CDR2 is SQIVND (reference sequence). The CDR3 region is CASKTRGQSVAQYF. Here the CDR3 DNA reads TGTGCCAGTAAGACCCGGGGCCAAAGTGTTGCGCAGTATTTT.

This clonotype was seen ten or more times. The chain uses TRBV2 and TRBJ2-7; 8 positions agree with TRBD1. Losses at the gene ends were 6 bases for V and 0 bases for J; bases not matched to a gene: 4. The CDR3 totals 14 residues. From germline, CDR1 is SNHLY and CDR2 FYNNEI. This CDR3 is CASRNGQGSYEQYF. The CDR3 DNA reads TGTGCCAGCAGAAATGGACAGGGCTCCTACGAGCAGTACTTC.

The genes are TRBV7-2 and TRBJ2-7; TRBD2 is a possible D gene (5 bases). Trimming left V 1 base short and J 3 bases short, with 13 bases between. The CDR3 extends over 15 amino acids. CDR1 is SGHTA, CDR2 FQGNSA, per germline. Here the CDR3 reads CASSLVSSGIYEQYF. In DNA form, the CDR3 reads TGTGCCAGCAGCTTAGTGAGTTCCGGGATCTACGAGCAGTACTTC. Complete variable domain (other parts from reference TRBV7-2 and TRBJ2-7): GAGVSQSPSNKVTEKGKDVELRCDPISGHTALYWYRQSLGQGLEFLIYFQGNSAPDKSGLPSDRFSAERTGGSVSTLTIQRTQQEDSAVYLCASSLVSSGIYEQYFGPGTRLTVT.

In its sample, this clonotype is medium-sized. The rearrangement links TRBV7-3 to TRBJ2-1; no clear D gene. V was cut by 6 bases and J by 6 bases, with 12 bases left in between. CDR3 length: 13 amino acids. The germline CDR1 and CDR2 sequences are SGHTA and FQGTGA. The CDR3 loop reads CASSRLYGNEQFF. CDR3 in DNA: TGTGCCAGCAGTCGATTGTACGGCAATGAGCAGTTCTTC.

The table lists this clonotype with many counts. This chain uses TRBV3-1 with TRBJ2-1; 7 nucleotides line up with TRBD1. V was clipped by 4 bases and J by 1 base; unmatched bases: 7. This CDR3 spans 16 amino acids. Germline lookup yields CDR1 LGHDT and CDR2 YNNKEL (reference sequence). The CDR3 is CASSPTGTASYNEQFF. In nucleotides, the CDR3 is TGTGCCAGCAGCCCAACCGGGACAGCGTCCTACAATGAGCAGTTCTTC.

By share, this clonotype ranks as medium-sized. The chain joins TRBV4-1 to TRBJ2-1; TRBD2 matches at 10 bases. Trimming removed 1 base from V and 8 bases from J; junction bases left unmatched: 11. CDR3 length: 17 amino acids. Germline V gene lookup returns CDR1 MGHRA and CDR2 YSYEKL. The CDR3 reads CASSQGSGRAWSHEQFF. Here the CDR3 DNA reads TGCGCCAGCAGCCAAGGGAGCGGGAGGGCCTGGTCCCATGAGCAGTTCTTC.

The chain links TRBV18 to TRBJ2-2; D ambiguous. The V end was cut by 3 bases, the J end by 4 bases, with 9 bases between. CDR3 size: 14 residues. The germline V gene has CDR1 KGHSH and CDR2 LQKENI. In DNA form, the CDR3 reads TGTGCCAGCTCACCGACGACTGTCACCGGGGAGCTGTTTTTT. Its translation: CASSPTTVTGELFF.

This clonotype was detected many times. The chain is built from TRBV6-5 and TRBJ1-6; 8 bases align to TRBD1. Germline CDR1 and CDR2: MNHEY and SVGAGI. The trim removed 5 bases at V and 7 bases at J, leaving 4 bases unmatched. This CDR3 has 14 residues. The CDR3 protein is CASSRTGLNSPLHF. In DNA, the CDR3 is TGTGCCAGCAGTAGGACAGGGTTGAATTCACCCCTCCACTTT.

This clonotype is labeled medium-sized. V and J are TRBV7-9 and TRBJ2-1, with TRBD1 matching over 8 bases. CDR1 and CDR2 (germline): SEHNR, FQNEAQ (reference sequence). The CDR3 length is 16 residues. J was trimmed by 10 bases and V by 4 bases; bases with no gene match: 15. CDR3 sequence: CASSSQGGLRLGEQFF. CDR3 nucleotide sequence: TGTGCCAGCAGCTCACAGGGGGGCCTCCGCTTAGGAGAGCAGTTCTTC.

There are many counts of this clonotype. The rearrangement links TRBV9 to TRBJ2-7; no clear D gene. Germline lookup yields CDR1 SGDLS and CDR2 YYNGEE. V gave up 4 bases and J gave up 0 bases, with 8 bases separating them. This CDR3 spans 13 amino acids. DNA of the CDR3: TGTGCCAGCAGCTCTCGGAGCTCCTACGAGCAGTACGTC. Amino acid sequence: CASSSRSSYEQYV.

This clonotype was seen ten or more times. V and J are TRBV27 and TRBJ2-5; TRBD1 is a possible D gene (6 bases). This CDR3 has 14 amino acids. Trimming took off 2 bases at V and 5 bases at J, with 12 bases between the two ends. The germline V gene has CDR1 MNHEY and CDR2 SMNVEV (reference sequence). This CDR3 reads CASSLRGYSETQYF. CDR3 nucleotides: TGTGCCAGCAGTTTAAGGGGGTATTCGGAGACCCAGTACTTC.

By share, this clonotype counts as medium-sized. The J gene is TRBJ2-1, the V gene TRBV18; 7 bases are a match to TRBD1. From germline, CDR1 is KGHSH and CDR2 LQKENI. The CDR3 loop spans 14 amino acids. The junction had 3 bases not matched to a gene; V was cut back by 4 bases and J by 3 bases. CDR3 sequence reads: CASSLTGFYNEQFF. DNA of the CDR3: TGTGCCAGCTCACTGACAGGGTTCTACAATGAGCAGTTCTTC. Filled out from reference TRBV18 and TRBJ2-1, the complete variable domain reads NAGVMQNPRHLVRRRGQEARLRCSPMKGHSHVYWYRQLPEEGLKFMVYLQKENIIDESGMPKERFSAEFPKEGPSILRIQQVVRGDSAAYFCASSLTGFYNEQFFGPGTRLTVL.

This clonotype was seen at least ten times. The CDR3 is CASSYSQSSYEQYV. The CDR3 nucleotides read TGTGCCAGCAGTTACTCCCAGAGCTCCTACGAGCAGTACGTC. The V gene is TRBV6-6, the J gene TRBJ2-7; no definite D call. Trimming took off 0 bases at V and 0 bases at J, with 6 bases between the two ends. Germline V gene lookup returns CDR1 MNHNY and CDR2 SVGAGI (reference sequence). CDR3 size: 14 residues.

By share of the sample, this clonotype is medium-sized. DNA of the CDR3: TGTGCCAGCTTGAGTCGGGCAAACACCGGGGAGCTGTTTTTT. Translating it yields CASLSRANTGELFF. The chain links TRBV18 to TRBJ2-2; D not certain. Trimming stripped 7 bases from V and 2 bases from J, with 11 bases between. Germline V lookup: CDR1 KGHSH, CDR2 LQKENI. The CDR3 covers 14 residues.

In this sample, this clonotype is medium-sized. This sequence joins TRBV23-1 and TRBJ2-7; D is possibly TRBD1 (5 bases). Being an ORF, TRBV23-1 has a function that is uncertain. The CDR3 spans 17 residues. V was cut by 5 bases and J by 2 bases, with 22 bases left in between. CDR3 region: CASSNLLMGPSTYEQYV. The DNA of the CDR3 is TGCGCCAGCAGTAACCTATTGATGGGGCCCTCCACCTACGAGCAGTACGTC.

This clonotype is labeled as medium-sized. The V and J genes are TRBV10-3 and TRBJ2-4, with 7 bases aligning to TRBD1. Germline V gene data show CDR1 as ENHRY and CDR2 as SYGVKD. V lost 2 bases and J lost 1; bases outside the gene matches: 11. The CDR3 length is 18 residues. The CDR3 nucleotides are TGTGCCATCAGTGAGGGGTTCGGCACAGGGGTGGCCAAAAACATTCAGTACTTC. Protein sequence: CAISEGFGTGVAKNIQYF.

This clonotype is labeled medium-sized. The chain couples TRBV4-2 to TRBJ2-3, with unresolved D. V was clipped by 1 base and J by 1 base, with 9 bases between them. This CDR3 is built from 15 residues. Germline loops: CDR1 LGHNA, CDR2 YNFKEQ. CDR3 sequence reads: CASSQVRAGTDTQYF. Written as DNA, the CDR3 is TGTGCCAGCAGCCAAGTAAGGGCCGGCACAGATACGCAGTATTTT.